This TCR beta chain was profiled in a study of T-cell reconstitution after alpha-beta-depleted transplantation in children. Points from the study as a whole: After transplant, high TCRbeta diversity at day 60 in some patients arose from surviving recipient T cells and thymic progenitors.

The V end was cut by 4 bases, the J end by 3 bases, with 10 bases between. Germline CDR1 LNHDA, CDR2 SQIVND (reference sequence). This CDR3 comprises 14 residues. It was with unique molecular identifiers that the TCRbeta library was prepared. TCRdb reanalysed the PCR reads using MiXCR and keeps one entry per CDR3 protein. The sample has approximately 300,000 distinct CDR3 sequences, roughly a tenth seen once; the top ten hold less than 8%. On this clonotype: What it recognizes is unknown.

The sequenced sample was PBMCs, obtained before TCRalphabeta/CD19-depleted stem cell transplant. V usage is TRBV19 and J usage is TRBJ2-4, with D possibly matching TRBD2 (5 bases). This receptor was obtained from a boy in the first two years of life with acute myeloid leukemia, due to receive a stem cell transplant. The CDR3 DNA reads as TGTGCCAGTAGTAGGGCGGGTCACAAAAACATTCAGTACTTC. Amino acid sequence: CASSRAGHKNIQYF.